This is a list of T cell receptor beta chains from one sample in a study of blood T cell repertoires in COVID-19. Clones were sequenced by immunoSEQ multiplex PCR, and TCRdb holds only the in-frame ones, with some missing. This sample has roughly 230,000 clones, with more than 75% found just once. Sequenced sample: PBMCs or T cells enriched from blood (not recorded which). The receptor set was obtained from a man aged 25-45 years in a cohort exposed to, infected with or recovered from COVID-19 (not recorded which). The conserved cysteine and the conserved F or W are not part of the CDR3 here. The D gene is left open where the match is weak.

TRBV4-1	TRBJ1-1	TRBD1	ASSHQGAGNTEAF
TRBV19	TRBJ1-1	TRBD1	ASSMKGAPNTEAF
TRBV6-5	TRBJ2-5	TRBD1	ASSQGAGKETQY
TRBV7-2	TRBJ2-1	.	ASSLEGRGSYNEQF
TRBV7-8	TRBJ1-4	.	ASSLEGAANEKLF
TRBV18	TRBJ1-2	.	ASSPRGLDYGYT
TRBV5-1	TRBJ2-5	TRBD2	ASSLALAGGPETQY
TRBV14	TRBJ2-1	TRBD1	ASSRSGMTGLYYEQF
TRBV19	TRBJ1-5	.	ASSIDLRVGGAQH
TRBV6-1	TRBJ2-1	.	AIKAGNSYNEQF
TRBV19	TRBJ1-5	.	ASSIAIEVQPQH
TRBV19	TRBJ2-7	TRBD1	ASSIRDRVHEQY
TRBV19	TRBJ2-3	.	ASSLLAESTDTQY
TRBV2	TRBJ2-7	TRBD1	ASIPFRRDRGLYEQY
TRBV29-1	TRBJ1-4	.	SVEDSTNEKLF
TRBV6-2/TRBV6-3	TRBJ1-5	.	ASSGGGNQPQH
TRBV10-3	TRBJ2-1	TRBD1	AINRGFGNEQF
TRBV9	TRBJ2-5	TRBD1	ASSVDLPGGKQETQY
TRBV4-3	TRBJ2-2	.	ASSQEGVATMGGELF
TRBV18	TRBJ2-7	.	ASSKANYEQY
TRBV5-1	TRBJ2-2	TRBD2	ASSLLASGSPGELF
TRBV25-1	TRBJ2-5	.	ASSEYAHQGETQY
TRBV28	TRBJ1-5	.	ASRPAGSQQPQH
TRBV25-1	TRBJ2-7	.	ASSEFGSRYEQY
TRBV19	TRBJ2-2	TRBD2	ATRSLAGGNTGELF
TRBV6-2/TRBV6-3	TRBJ2-3	TRBD2	ASSMDFGTSGTTSTDTQY
TRBV5-1	TRBJ2-7	TRBD2	ASSSEEGGYEQY
TRBV7-9	TRBJ2-2	TRBD1	ASSSPGQGSNGELF
TRBV2	TRBJ2-5	.	ASSGTGMYQETQY
TRBV5-1	TRBJ1-2	.	ASSLVSGVLDYGYT
TRBV7-2	TRBJ2-7	TRBD2	ASSSGGLADTSYEQY
TRBV5-6	TRBJ2-1	TRBD2	ASSQGLAGKVEQF
TRBV28	TRBJ2-1	.	ASWVNRLSSSYNEQF
TRBV15	TRBJ1-1	.	ATSRTPDTEAF
TRBV11-3	TRBJ1-4	TRBD1	ASSPAKTGRAEKLF
TRBV10-3	TRBJ2-7	TRBD1	AIISGTGGYEQY
TRBV25-1	TRBJ1-5	.	ASSESGFQPQH
TRBV5-8	TRBJ1-4	.	ASSEPGTRGEKLF
TRBV9	TRBJ1-2	TRBD1	ASSDRGGYT
TRBV24-1	TRBJ1-2	.	ATSRGTTNYGYT
TRBV27	TRBJ1-5	TRBD1	ASSLGTGVQPQH